The next 14 T cell receptor beta chains were all read from a single sample in a study of blood T cells in healthy people across ages. Next came a second PCR, run for roughly 6 to 11 cycles, which used a sample-barcoded 5' primer along with a J-beta primer mix. Each CDR3 protein is one row after TCRdb ran MiXCR on the 5' RACE reads. The sample yields just under 750,000 distinct CDR3 sequences, 22% seen once. Sequenced sample: blood. Source of these receptors: a man aged 65 to 79 in good health.

The chain combines TRBV6-4 with TRBJ2-1; D is possibly TRBD1 (6 bases). The ends were cut back, 2 bases at V and 4 bases at J, with 9 bases in the middle. The germline CDR1 and CDR2 sequences are MRHNA and SNTAGT. The CDR3 has 14 residues. For the CDR3, the DNA is TGTGCCAGCAGTGACGGGACACCTTACAATGAGCAGTTCTTC. Translating it yields CASSDGTPYNEQFF.

The chain combines TRBV5-1 with TRBJ1-1; D uncertain. The germline CDR1 and CDR2 sequences are SGHRS and YFSETQ. The CDR3 spans 15 residues. V was clipped by 2 bases and J by 5 bases, with 16 bases between them. CDR3 residues: CASSFRPGGPTEAFF. The CDR3 DNA is TGCGCCAGCAGCTTTCGACCGGGTGGGCCTACTGAAGCTTTCTTT.

The chain has TRBV7-9 and TRBJ2-5, with 7 bases identical to TRBD1. This CDR3 has 15 residues. V was clipped by 5 bases and J by 5 bases; unmatched bases: 11. Germline CDR1 reads SEHNR; CDR2 reads FQNEAQ (reference sequence). CDR3 coding DNA: TGTGCCAGCAGCCTAGGTAGACAGGGAGAGGAGACCCAGTACTTC. It encodes CASSLGRQGEETQYF. The full variable domain, completed using reference TRBV7-9 and TRBJ2-5, is DTGVSQNPRHKITKRGQNVTFRCDPISEHNRLYWYRQTLGQGPEFLTYFQNEAQLEKSRLLSDRFSAERPKGSFSTLEIQRTEQGDSAMYLCASSLGRQGEETQYFGPGTRLLVL.

V usage is TRBV5-5 and J usage is TRBJ1-5, with no clear D. CDR3 length: 14 amino acids. Germline CDR1 SGHKS, CDR2 YYEKEE (reference sequence). Trimming shortened V by 0 bases and J by 5 bases, and 9 bases separated the two germline ends. The CDR3 DNA is TGTGCCAGCAGCTTGGGGCAATTGGATCAGCCCCAGCATTTT. It codes for CASSLGQLDQPQHF.

The chain joins TRBV14 to TRBJ2-2, with D uncertain. The ends were cut back, 1 base at V and 5 bases at J, with 5 bases in the middle. The CDR3 consists of 13 residues. Germline CDR1 SGHDN, CDR2 FVKESK. Here the CDR3 reads CASSQVWTGELFF. In nucleotides, the CDR3 is TGTGCCAGCAGCCAAGTTTGGACCGGGGAGCTGTTTTTT. Filled out from reference TRBV14 and TRBJ2-2, the complete variable domain reads EAGVTQFPSHSVIEKGQTVTLRCDPISGHDNLYWYRRVMGKEIKFLLHFVKESKQDESGMPNNRFLAERTGGTYSTLKVQPAELEDSGVYFCASSQVWTGELFFGEGSRLTVL.

The chain carries TRBV7-9 and TRBJ2-1; 11 nucleotides align to TRBD1. This CDR3 is 15 amino acids long. Germline assignment: CDR1 SEHNR and CDR2 FQNEAQ (reference sequence). V was pared by 4 bases and J by 7 bases, with 6 bases of the junction left unmatched. The CDR3 is CASSSADRGLNEQFF. DNA for the CDR3: TGTGCCAGCAGCTCCGCGGACAGGGGGCTTAATGAGCAGTTCTTC.

This clonotype turned up a few times. This chain links TRBV24-1 with TRBJ2-2; D possibly corresponds to TRBD2 (5 bases). Between the trimmed V and J ends, which lost 7 bases and 0 bases, there was a span of 20 bases. CDR1 is KGHDR, CDR2 SFDVKD, per germline. This CDR3 contains 18 residues. Written as DNA, the CDR3 is TGTGCCACCAGCAGACCCCCGGGAACCCCTACGAACACCGGGGAGCTGTTTTTT. This encodes CATSRPPGTPTNTGELFF.

Here the CDR3 reads CASTSGVYNEQFF. DNA of the CDR3: TGTGCCAGCACTAGCGGGGTATACAATGAGCAGTTCTTC. The chain uses TRBV2 and TRBJ2-1; TRBD2 matches at 9 bases. V shed 7 bases and J 4 bases; nucleotides not matched to a gene: 2. The CDR3 runs to 13 residues. The V gene's germline CDR1 is SNHLY and CDR2 FYNNEI.

This clonotype was picked up a small number of times. The CDR3 ends on some other residue instead of the conserved phenylalanine or tryptophan, so this is likely a read error. The chain carries TRBV20-1 and TRBJ2-5; TRBD1 is a possible D gene (6 bases). Germline lookup yields CDR1 DFQATT and CDR2 SNEGSKA (reference sequence). Trimming removed 0 bases from V and 2 bases from J, with 10 bases in between. The CDR3 has 14 residues. CDR3 in amino acids: CSAREIRGQETQYL. CDR3 DNA: TGCAGTGCTAGAGAAATCAGGGGACAAGAGACCCAGTACCTC.

The sample holds a few counts of this clonotype. The V and J genes are TRBV5-5 and TRBJ2-7, with unresolved D. CDR3 length: 15 residues. In germline, CDR1 is SGHKS, CDR2 YYEKEE (reference sequence). V lost 1 base and J lost 0, with 11 bases in between. CDR3 in DNA: TGTGCCAGCAGCTTGAATCCCTCAACCTCCTACGAGCAGTACTTC. Its protein product is CASSLNPSTSYEQYF.

This clonotype came up a few times. The gene calls are TRBV7-9 and TRBJ2-3; 7 bases align to TRBD2. Germline values: CDR1 SEHNR, CDR2 FQNEAQ (reference sequence). This CDR3 contains 19 residues. Unmatched junction bases numbered 16, after V lost 4 bases and J lost 0 bases. CDR3 bases: TGTGCCAGCAGCTCCCCCCAAGGAGCGGGGCTATACAGCACAGATACGCAGTATTTT. Amino acid sequence: CASSSPQGAGLYSTDTQYF.

The chain couples TRBV10-3 to TRBJ1-4, with TRBD1 matching over 7 bases. V was pared by 8 bases and J by 4 bases, with 1 base of the junction left unmatched. Germline values: CDR1 ENHRY, CDR2 SYGVKD. The CDR3 sequence is 12 residues long. In DNA form, the CDR3 reads TGTGCCATCGGGACAGATAATGAAAAACTGTTTTTT. Translation: CAIGTDNEKLFF.

A few counts support this clonotype. The chain employs TRBV4-3 and TRBJ2-3, with a tentative D call TRBD2 (5 bases). This CDR3 region has 16 residues. In germline, CDR1 is LGHNA, CDR2 YSLEER. Trimming removed 3 bases from V and 2 bases from J, with 15 bases in between. CDR3 nucleotide sequence: TGCGCCAGCAGCCATCGCACTAGTGAATTCACAGATACGCAGTATTTT. It yields the protein CASSHRTSEFTDTQYF.

This clonotype was seen more than once but under ten times. The rearrangement links TRBV7-9 to TRBJ1-1; D may be TRBD1 (5 bases). CDR3 length: 12 residues. Germline V gene sequence: CDR1 SEHNR, CDR2 FQNEAQ (reference sequence). The V and J ends lost 5 bases and 11 bases respectively, with 15 bases between them. For the CDR3, the DNA is TGTGCCAGCAGCCCCCTTGGGGCCGGGGCTTTCTTT. Translating gives CASSPLGAGAFF.